Below, 21 T cell receptor beta chains from the same sample are listed, as sequenced in a study of T cells expressing NK-cell markers. TCRdb re-called the 5' RACE reads, yielding one record per CDR3 amino acid sequence without DNA. This repertoire includes a few hundred thousand distinct CDR3 sequences. The specimen was blood T cells: a sorted CD56 or NKG2C T cell subset, CD4+ or CD8+ T cells, or bulk PBMC T cells (not recorded which). Receptors originate from a woman between 50 and 59 years old in good health.

The chain has TRBV14 and TRBJ1-2; TCRdb indicates TRBD1, and absent DNA this call remains unverified. Germline V gene lookup returns CDR1 SGHDN and CDR2 FVKESK. This CDR3 region has 13 residues. CDR3 sequence: CASRSTGRYGYTF.

The CDR3 is CASSYSRDPGGYEQYF. The chain employs TRBV6-2 or TRBV6-3 and TRBJ2-7; the TCRdb call, TRBD1, lacks DNA for checking. This CDR3 region has 16 residues. The germline gives CDR1 MNHEY, CDR2 SVGEGT.

The chain has TRBV3-1 and TRBJ1-4. The germline gives CDR1 LGHDT, CDR2 YNNKEL (reference sequence). The CDR3 runs 14 residues. CDR3 protein: CASSPDLPGEKLFF. The full variable domain, with the rest looked up from reference TRBV3-1 and TRBJ1-4, is DTAVSQTPKYLVTQMGNDKSIKCEQNLGHDTMYWYKQDSKKFLKIMFSYNNKELIINETVPNRFSPKSPDKAHLNLHINSLELGDSAVYFCASSPDLPGEKLFFGSGTQLSVL.

The chain is built from TRBV5-1 and TRBJ2-3. The CDR3 spans 12 residues. CDR1 SGHRS and CDR2 YFSETQ come from the germline V gene. The CDR3 spells CASSMTTDTQYF.

CDR3 region: CASSSGSTNTGELFF. The V and J genes are TRBV7-9 and TRBJ2-2; TCRdb reports TRBD2, a call that lacks DNA to check it against. Looked up from germline, CDR1 is SEHNR and CDR2 is FQNEAQ (reference sequence). CDR3 length: 15 amino acids.

J is TRBJ2-3 and V is TRBV29-1; TCRdb's D call of TRBD2 is untestable without DNA. CDR3 length: 13 amino acids. Germline CDR1 and CDR2: SQVTM and ANQGSEA. This CDR3 is CSFLSGSTDTQYF.

The chain carries TRBV7-3 and TRBJ2-7; the TCRdb D gene call, TRBD2, has no DNA to confirm it. This CDR3 spans 16 amino acids. Germline V CDR1 and CDR2: SGHTA, FQGTGA. CDR3 sequence reads: CASSQTGTSGSYEQYF.

The chain joins TRBV15 to TRBJ1-2; TCRdb's assignment of TRBD1 cannot be checked, as there is no DNA. There are 13 residues in the CDR3. Germline V CDR1 and CDR2: LNHNV, YYDKDF (reference sequence). CDR3 residues: CATSRPQVWGYTF.

V is TRBV3-1 and J is TRBJ2-7; TCRdb's D call of TRBD1 is untestable without DNA. The germline V gene has CDR1 LGHDT and CDR2 YNNKEL (reference sequence). The CDR3 covers 15 residues. CDR3: CASSPAAGGAYEQYF.

V is TRBV12-3 or TRBV12-4 and J is TRBJ2-2; TCRdb reports TRBD1, a call that lacks DNA to check it against. The CDR3 is 15 amino acids. CDR3 sequence: CASSLALGTFGELFF.

This chain links TRBV2 with TRBJ2-1; TCRdb indicates TRBD1, and absent DNA this call remains unverified. The CDR3 totals 15 residues. Germline CDR1 reads SNHLY; CDR2 reads FYNNEI. Here the CDR3 reads CASSGRQVAYNEQFF.

CDR3 region: CASSQDFRIGTSGEETQYF. The chain is built from TRBV3-1 and TRBJ2-5; TCRdb picks TRBD2, but there is no DNA to check that call. The CDR3 consists of 19 residues. Germline CDR1 LGHDT, CDR2 YNNKEL (reference sequence).

The chain uses TRBV6-2 or TRBV6-3 and TRBJ2-1; the TRBD1 assignment by TCRdb is unverifiable without DNA. Germline V CDR1 and CDR2: MNHEY, SVGEGT. The CDR3 sequence is 17 residues long. The CDR3 sequence: CASSPLRRVRGPNEQFF.

The V and J genes are TRBV7-9 and TRBJ1-2; TCRdb's D gene call, TRBD1, goes unchecked for lack of DNA. CDR3 length equals 18 residues. Germline V gene lookup returns CDR1 SEHNR and CDR2 FQNEAQ (reference sequence). CDR3 loop: CASSLGTGSKEDFYGYTF.

CDR3 residues: CATSLRERVGELFF. The V and J genes are TRBV15 and TRBJ2-2; TCRdb gives TRBD2 as the D gene, but with no DNA this cannot be confirmed. CDR1 is LNHNV and CDR2 is YYDKDF in the germline V gene (reference sequence). This CDR3 has 14 residues.

The V call is TRBV27, the J call TRBJ1-4; TCRdb's assignment of TRBD1 cannot be checked, as there is no DNA. CDR3 length: 15 amino acids. From germline, CDR1 is MNHEY and CDR2 SMNVEV (reference sequence). CDR3 loop: CASSTQGATNEKLFF.

The chain joins TRBV11-2 to TRBJ2-5; TCRdb names TRBD1, which stays unverified in the absence of DNA. Germline V gene sequence: CDR1 SGHAT, CDR2 FQNNGV. The CDR3 is 15 residues long. This chain's CDR3 is CASSPAPFQMKTQYF.

The genes are TRBV12-3 or TRBV12-4 and TRBJ1-1; lacking DNA, the TRBD1 call made by TCRdb goes unchecked. The CDR3 extends over 14 amino acids. CDR3 protein: CASSTDTPRPEAFF.

This rearrangement joins TRBV7-2 to TRBJ2-2. Germline V gene sequence: CDR1 SGHTA, CDR2 FQGNSA. This CDR3 region has 11 residues. The CDR3 region is CASSLKRELFF.

The V and J genes are TRBV20-1 and TRBJ1-2; the TCRdb call, TRBD1, lacks DNA for checking. The CDR3 has 12 amino acids. The germline V gene has CDR1 DFQATT and CDR2 SNEGSKA (reference sequence). The chain's CDR3 is CSVGQGNYGYTF.

The CDR3 reads CSARDRGFGAGEAFF. The V and J genes are TRBV20-1 and TRBJ1-1; no DNA is available, so the TRBD1 call from TCRdb remains unchecked. CDR1 DFQATT and CDR2 SNEGSKA come from the germline V gene (reference sequence). The CDR3 totals 15 residues.